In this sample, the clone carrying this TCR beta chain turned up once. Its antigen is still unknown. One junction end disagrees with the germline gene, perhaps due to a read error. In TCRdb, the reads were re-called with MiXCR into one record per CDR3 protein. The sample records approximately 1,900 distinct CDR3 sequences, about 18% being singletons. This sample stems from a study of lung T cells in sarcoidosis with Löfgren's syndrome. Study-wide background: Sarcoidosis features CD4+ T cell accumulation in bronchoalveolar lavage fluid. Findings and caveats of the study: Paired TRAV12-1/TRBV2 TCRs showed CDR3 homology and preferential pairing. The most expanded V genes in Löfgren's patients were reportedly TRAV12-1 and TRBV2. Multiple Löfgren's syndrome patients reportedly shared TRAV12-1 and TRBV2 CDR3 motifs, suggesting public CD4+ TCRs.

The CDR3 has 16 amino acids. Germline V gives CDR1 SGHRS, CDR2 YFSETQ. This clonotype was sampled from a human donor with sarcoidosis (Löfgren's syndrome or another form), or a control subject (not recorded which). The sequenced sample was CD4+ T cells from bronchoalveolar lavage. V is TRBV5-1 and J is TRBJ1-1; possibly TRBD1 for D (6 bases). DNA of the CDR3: TGCGCCAGCAGCCCGGGGGGCAGGCCGATGAACACTGAAACTTTCTTT. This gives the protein CASSPGGRPMNTETFF.